The clone carrying this T cell receptor beta chain has ten or more counts. Its antigen is unidentified. One junction end does not reproduce the germline sequence, and a read error may be involved. This entry is derived from a study of breast tumors, draining lymph nodes, adjacent tissues. General study results and limits: Compared with lymph nodes, tumors were less diverse; compared with nontumor tissue, more. Findings are consistent with lymph node origin and intratumoral expansion of most tumor T cells. Data only fit, rather than demonstrated, lymph node origin of most tumor T cells.

Breast cancer patients provided tissue from their axillary draining lymph nodes. TCRdb re-analysed the multiplex PCR reads in MiXCR, keeping a single row per CDR3 protein. The data hold 200,000 to 300,000 distinct CDR3 sequences, with more than 30% observed a single time. The specimen sequenced was axillary lymph node tissue. This receptor was obtained from a female donor with breast cancer. Some clones in this sample may be carry-over from other donors' samples.

CDR3 bases: TGTGCCACCAGCAGAGGGTTCTACCGACTAGACGATGGCTACGCCTTC. Its protein product is CATSRGFYRLDDGYAF. The chain carries TRBV15 and TRBJ1-2; D remains unclear. Germline-derived CDR1 and CDR2 are LNHNV and YYDKDF (reference sequence). There are 16 residues in the CDR3.